Included here is one TCR beta chain sequence, with context. The target antigen is unknown. Generated by immunoSEQ multiplex PCR, the TCRdb table keeps only in-frame clones and is missing some. The sample has some 65,000 clones, roughly 76% seen once. This sample was included in a study of vaccination effects on CD4 cells after COVID-19. Pools of viral peptides were used by the ViraFEST assay to expand antigen-specific CD4+ T cells ahead of sequencing. Subsequent to a culture period of approximately 11 days, CD4+ T cells were isolated. Vaccinees lacked prior SARS-CoV-2 infection and tested negative for nucleocapsid antibodies. CDR1 is SGHRS, CDR2 YFSETQ, per germline. Trimming at V came to 4 bases and at J to 7 bases, leaving 11 bases not matched to a gene. The CDR3 is made up of 14 amino acids.

This receptor was taken from a human donor who received a COVID-19 vaccine. V gene TRBV5-1 combines with J gene TRBJ2-7; TRBD1 matches 7 bases. Source: CD4+ T cells from PBMCs cultured with HCoV-NL63 spike peptides, taken before COVID-19 vaccination. The CDR3 region is CASSMLPETGEQYV. The CDR3 region has the DNA TGCGCCAGCAGCATGCTTCCCGAGACAGGGGAGCAGTACGTC.